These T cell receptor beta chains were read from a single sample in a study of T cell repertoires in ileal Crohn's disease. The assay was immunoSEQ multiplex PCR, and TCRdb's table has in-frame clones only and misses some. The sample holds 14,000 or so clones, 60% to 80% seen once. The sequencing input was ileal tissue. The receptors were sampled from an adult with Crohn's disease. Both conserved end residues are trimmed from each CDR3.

CDR3aa: ASRADRDTEAF
v_gene: TRBV6-1

CDR3aa: ASSEPGNTDTQY
v_gene: TRBV9

CDR3aa: AWRPGSVSQEKLF
v_gene: TRBV30

CDR3aa: ASSLEIAGGYEQY
v_gene: TRBV5-6

CDR3aa: ASSLNSGVGTDTQY
v_gene: TRBV14

CDR3aa: ASSQSTVSVSYEQY
v_gene: TRBV16

CDR3aa: ASSAWDRPKDYGYT
v_gene: TRBV9

CDR3aa: ASRLSRVSAGNTIY
v_gene: TRBV28

CDR3aa: ASSSGQGYYGYT
v_gene: TRBV5-6

CDR3aa: ASSVRGLGDTQY
v_gene: TRBV9

CDR3aa: AAWGTSGSWGANVLT
v_gene: TRBV2

CDR3aa: ASSIVGRGNTGELF
v_gene: TRBV19

CDR3aa: ASRQGQGGNQPQH
v_gene: TRBV19

CDR3aa: ASSQEQGADTQY
v_gene: TRBV4-3

CDR3aa: ASSPRVAGAEQY
v_gene: TRBV9